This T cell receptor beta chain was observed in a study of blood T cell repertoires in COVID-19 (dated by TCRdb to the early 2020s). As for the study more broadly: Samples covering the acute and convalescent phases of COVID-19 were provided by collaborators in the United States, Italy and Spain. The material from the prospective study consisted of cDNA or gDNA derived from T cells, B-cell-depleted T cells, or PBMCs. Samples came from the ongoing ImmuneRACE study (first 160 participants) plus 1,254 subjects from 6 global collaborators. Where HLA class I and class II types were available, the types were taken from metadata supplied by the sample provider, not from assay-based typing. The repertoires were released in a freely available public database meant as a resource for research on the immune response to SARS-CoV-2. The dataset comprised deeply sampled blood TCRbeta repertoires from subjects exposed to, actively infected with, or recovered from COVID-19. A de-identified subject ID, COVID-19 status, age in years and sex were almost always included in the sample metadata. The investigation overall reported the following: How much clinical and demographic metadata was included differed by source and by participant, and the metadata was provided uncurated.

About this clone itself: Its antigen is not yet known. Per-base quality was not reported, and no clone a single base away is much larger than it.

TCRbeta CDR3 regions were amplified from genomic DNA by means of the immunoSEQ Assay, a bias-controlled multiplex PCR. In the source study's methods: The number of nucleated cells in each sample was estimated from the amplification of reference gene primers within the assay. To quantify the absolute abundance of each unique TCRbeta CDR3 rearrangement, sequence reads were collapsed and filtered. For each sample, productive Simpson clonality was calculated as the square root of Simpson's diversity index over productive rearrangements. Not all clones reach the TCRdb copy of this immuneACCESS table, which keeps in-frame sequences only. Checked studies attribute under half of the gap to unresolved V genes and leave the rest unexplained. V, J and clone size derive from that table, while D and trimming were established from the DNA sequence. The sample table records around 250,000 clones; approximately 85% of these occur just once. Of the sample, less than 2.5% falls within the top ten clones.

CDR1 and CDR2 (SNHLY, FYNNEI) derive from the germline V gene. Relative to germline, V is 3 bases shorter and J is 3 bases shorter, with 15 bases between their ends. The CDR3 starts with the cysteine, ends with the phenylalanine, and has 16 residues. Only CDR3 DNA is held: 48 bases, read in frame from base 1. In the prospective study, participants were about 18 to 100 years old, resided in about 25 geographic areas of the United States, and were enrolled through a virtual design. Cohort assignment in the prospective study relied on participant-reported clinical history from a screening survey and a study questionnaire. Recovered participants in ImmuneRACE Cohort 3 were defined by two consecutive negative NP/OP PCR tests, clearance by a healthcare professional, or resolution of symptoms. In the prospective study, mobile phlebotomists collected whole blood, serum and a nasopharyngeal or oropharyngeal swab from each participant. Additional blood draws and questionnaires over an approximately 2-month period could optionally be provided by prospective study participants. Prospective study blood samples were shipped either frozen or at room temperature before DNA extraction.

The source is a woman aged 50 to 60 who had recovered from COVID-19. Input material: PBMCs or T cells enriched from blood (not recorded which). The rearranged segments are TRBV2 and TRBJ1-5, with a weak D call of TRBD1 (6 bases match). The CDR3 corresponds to CASSDGQLTFNQPQHF. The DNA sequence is TGTGCCAGCAGTGATGGACAGCTAACCTTCAATCAGCCCCAGCATTTT.